This entry is about one TCR beta chain. V shed 1 base, J shed 5 bases, and the junction held 5 bases outside the gene matches. The CDR3 sequence is 15 residues long. Germline V gene lookup returns CDR1 SGHTA and CDR2 FQGNSA. Per the original methods: By means of reference gene primer amplification, nucleated cell counts were estimated. Clones were read by immunoSEQ multiplex PCR, and TCRdb kept only the in-frame ones, dropping some. The V and J calls and clone size come from that table; D and trimming were worked out from the DNA. The sample yields tens of thousands of clones, approximately 89% seen once. The record originates from a study of blood T cell repertoires in COVID-19. On the study more broadly: Donors in the United States, Italy and Spain gave samples during acute or convalescent COVID-19. Sources were T cells, B-cell-depleted T cells, or PBMCs; the material itself was cDNA or gDNA.

The TCR comes from a man of 80 years or more with acute or convalescent COVID-19. Sequences were obtained from peripheral blood. The genes are TRBV7-2 and TRBJ2-5; 9 bases fit TRBD2. CDR3 residues: CASSLGPSGEETQYF. CDR3 DNA sequence: TGTGCCAGCAGCTTAGGTCCTAGCGGGGAGGAGACCCAGTACTTC.